This T cell receptor beta chain was recovered during a study of read filtering for tumor transcriptome and immune sequencing. The V gene's germline CDR1 is MDHEN and CDR2 SYDVKM. The V gene end was trimmed by 0 bases and the J gene end by 9 bases; junction bases not matched to a gene: 5. CDR3 length equals 15 residues. From 300 to 400 ng of RNA, a library with molecular barcoded alpha/delta and beta/gamma adaptors was made. MiXCR was run by TCRdb on the reads, yielding one entry per CDR3 protein. The repertoire holds 43,000 or so distinct CDR3 sequences, with 20% as singletons. This clonotype appeared many times.

What was sequenced was a population of CD138-negative cells sorted from bone marrow. The V call is TRBV28, the J call TRBJ2-1, with 10 positions matching TRBD2. The TCR comes from a donor aged 40 or older with multiple myeloma. The CDR3 reads CASSLWPSGSSEQFF. The CDR3 DNA sequence: TGTGCCAGCAGTTTATGGCCTAGCGGGAGTTCTGAGCAGTTCTTC.